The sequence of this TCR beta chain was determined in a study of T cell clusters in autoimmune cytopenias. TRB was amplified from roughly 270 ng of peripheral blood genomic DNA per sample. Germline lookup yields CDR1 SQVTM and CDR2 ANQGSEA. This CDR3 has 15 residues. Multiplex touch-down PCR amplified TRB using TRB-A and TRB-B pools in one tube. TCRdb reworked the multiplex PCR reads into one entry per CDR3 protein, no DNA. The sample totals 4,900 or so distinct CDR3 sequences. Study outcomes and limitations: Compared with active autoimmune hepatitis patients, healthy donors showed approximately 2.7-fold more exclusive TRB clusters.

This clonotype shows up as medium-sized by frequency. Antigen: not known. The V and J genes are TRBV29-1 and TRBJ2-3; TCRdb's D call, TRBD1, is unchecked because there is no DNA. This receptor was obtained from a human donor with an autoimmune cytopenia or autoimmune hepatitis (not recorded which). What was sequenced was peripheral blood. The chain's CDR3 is CSVAGLAGATDTQYF.